This paragraph reports one T cell receptor (beta chain). Which antigen it targets is not known. Per-nucleotide qualities are absent, and no much larger clonotype sits a single base away. This entry belongs to a study of OX40 agonist ivuxolimab in advanced cancers. About the investigation overall: The costimulatory receptor OX40 (CD134) was targeted by ivuxolimab, a fully human IgG2 agonistic monoclonal antibody. Peripheral TCRbeta sequencing was intended to test whether TCR sequence diversity was altered and clonal T-cell expansion was caused by ivuxolimab. The monotherapy dose-escalation portion (N ≈ 56 patients) of the phase I ivuxolimab trial is reported in the paper. Intravenous ivuxolimab was administered to patients every 2 weeks at six dose levels: 0.01, 0.1, 0.3, 1.5, 3 and 10 mg/kg. The dose-escalation cohort was around 83% male with a mean age of about 60 years, ranging from roughly 20 to 80. Among the 52 dose-escalation patients, some 20 had hepatocellular carcinoma, about 15 melanoma, 9 renal cell carcinoma and 9 head and neck cancer. Prior anti-PD-1, anti-PD-L1 or anti-CTLA-4 therapy was permitted, and 40% of dose-escalation patients had received checkpoint inhibitors. Three dose-escalation patients achieved partial responses, one with hepatocellular carcinoma and two with cutaneous melanoma.

Overall study outcomes, separate from this receptor: Low levels of normalized T-cell clonal expansion were also seen in some patients who did not respond. After ivuxolimab, CD8+ T cells had more expanded clones than CD4+ T cells on average. At doses of 0.1 to 3.0 mg/kg, clonal expansion of both CD4+ and CD8+ T cells in blood was seen between baseline and week 6. The antigen specificity of the peripheral T cells that underwent clonal expansion was not determined. In partial responders in the 0.1-3.0 mg/kg groups, normalized peripheral clonal expansion was found to be among the lowest, especially among CD8+ T cells.

Genomic DNA was isolated from the sorted cells so that the TCRbeta CDR3 region could be sequenced. The immunoSEQ Assay was used for sequencing of TCRbeta CDR3 regions. TCRdb holds this immuneACCESS table with in-frame rearrangements only. Some clones are missing; in checked studies, unresolved V genes explain under half, and the rest has no known cause. The sample has approximately 66,000 clones on record, about 85% of them singletons. Approximately 0.81% of the sample is in the top ten clones. CDR1 and CDR2 are read off the germline V gene as MNHNS and SASEGT. Trimming accounts for 5 bases at V and 3 bases at J, while the number of junction bases matched to no gene is 8. The CDR3 runs 15 residues from the cysteine to the phenylalanine. CDR3 DNA is the only sequence kept; it has 45 bases, read in frame from the first base. Patients with a history of autoimmune disease or receiving systemic immunosuppression were excluded from the trial. Peripheral blood for TCR sequencing was collected from all dose cohorts at baseline, on cycle 4 day 1, and on cycle 7 day 1. Samples were obtained from an open-label, multicenter, first-in-human phase I dose-escalation trial of ivuxolimab. Adults with locally advanced or metastatic head and neck squamous cell, hepatocellular, melanoma or renal cell carcinoma were enrolled in the trial. Before TCR sequencing, CD4+ and CD8+ T cells were separately sorted from peripheral blood.

The chain joins TRBV6-1 to TRBJ2-3; TRBD1 aligns with 7 central bases. The input for sequencing was CD4+ or CD8+ T cells sorted from blood, taken in a trial of the OX40 agonist ivuxolimab. This TCR derives from an adult with an advanced solid tumor such as melanoma, head and neck, liver or kidney cancer. The DNA sequence reads TGTGCCAGCAGTAACGGACAGGTTAGGACAGATACGCAGTATTTT. Protein translation: CASSNGQVRTDTQYF.